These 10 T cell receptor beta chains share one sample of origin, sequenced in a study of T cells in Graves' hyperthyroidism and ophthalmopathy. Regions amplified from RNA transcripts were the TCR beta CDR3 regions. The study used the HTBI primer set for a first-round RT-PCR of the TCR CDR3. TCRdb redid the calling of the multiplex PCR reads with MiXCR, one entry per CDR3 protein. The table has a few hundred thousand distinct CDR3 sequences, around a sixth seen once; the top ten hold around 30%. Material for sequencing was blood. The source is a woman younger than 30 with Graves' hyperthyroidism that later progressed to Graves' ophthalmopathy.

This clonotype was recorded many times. DNA for the CDR3: TGTGCCAGCAGCCCCAGGACAGGGGAAGGGACCTACGAGCAGTACTTC. Its translation: CASSPRTGEGTYEQYF. V gene TRBV6-2 or TRBV6-3 combines with J gene TRBJ2-7; 9 bases line up with TRBD1. The germline V gene encodes CDR1 MNHEY and CDR2 SVGEGT. The CDR3 loop spans 16 amino acids. Trimming removed 6 bases from V and 2 bases from J; junction bases left unmatched: 11.

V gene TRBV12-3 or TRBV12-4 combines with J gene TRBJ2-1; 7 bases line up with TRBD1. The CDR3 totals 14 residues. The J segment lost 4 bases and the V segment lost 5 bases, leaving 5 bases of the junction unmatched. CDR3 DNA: TGTGCCAGCAGTCCACGGACAGGTTACAATGAGCAGTTCTTC. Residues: CASSPRTGYNEQFF.

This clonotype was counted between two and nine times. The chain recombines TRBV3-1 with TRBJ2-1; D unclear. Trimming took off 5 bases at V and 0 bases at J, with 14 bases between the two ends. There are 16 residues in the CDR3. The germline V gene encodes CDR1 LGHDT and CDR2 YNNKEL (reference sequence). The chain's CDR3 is CASSERVSSSYNEQFF. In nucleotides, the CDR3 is TGTGCCAGCAGCGAGCGCGTTTCAAGCTCCTACAATGAGCAGTTCTTC.

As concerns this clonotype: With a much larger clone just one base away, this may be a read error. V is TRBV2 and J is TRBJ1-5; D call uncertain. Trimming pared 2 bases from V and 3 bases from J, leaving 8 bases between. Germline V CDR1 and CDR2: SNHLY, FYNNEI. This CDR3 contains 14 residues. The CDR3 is CASSEWRDNQPQHF. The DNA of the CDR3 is TGTGCCAGCAGTGAATGGCGGGACAATCAGCCCCAGCATTTT. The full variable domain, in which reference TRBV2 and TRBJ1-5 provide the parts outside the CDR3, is EPEVTQTPSHQVTQMGQEVILRCVPISNHLYFYWYRQILGQKVEFLVSFYNNEISEKSEIFDDQFSVERPDGSNFTLKIRSTKLEDSAMYFCASSEWRDNQPQHFGDGTRLSIL.

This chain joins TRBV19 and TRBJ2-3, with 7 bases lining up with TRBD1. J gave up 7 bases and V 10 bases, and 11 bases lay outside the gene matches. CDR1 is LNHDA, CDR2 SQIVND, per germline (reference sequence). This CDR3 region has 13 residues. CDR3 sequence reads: CATATGKGNTQYF. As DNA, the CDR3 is TGTGCCACCGCGACAGGGAAAGGGAATACGCAGTATTTT.

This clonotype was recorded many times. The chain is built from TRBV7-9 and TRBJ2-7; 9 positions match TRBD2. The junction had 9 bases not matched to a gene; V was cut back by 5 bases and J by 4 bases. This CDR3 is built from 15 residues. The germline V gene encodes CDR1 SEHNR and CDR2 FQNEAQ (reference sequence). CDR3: CASSRRLAEQYEQYF. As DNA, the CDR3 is TGTGCCAGCAGCCGACGACTAGCGGAGCAATACGAGCAGTACTTC. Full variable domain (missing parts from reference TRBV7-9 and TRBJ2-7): DTGVSQNPRHKITKRGQNVTFRCDPISEHNRLYWYRQTLGQGPEFLTYFQNEAQLEKSRLLSDRFSAERPKGSFSTLEIQRTEQGDSAMYLCASSRRLAEQYEQYFGPGTRLTVT.

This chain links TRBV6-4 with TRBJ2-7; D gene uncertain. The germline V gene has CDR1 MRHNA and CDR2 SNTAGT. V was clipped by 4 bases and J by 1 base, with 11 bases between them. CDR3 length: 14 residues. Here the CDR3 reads CASSGSSYSYEQYF. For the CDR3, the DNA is TGTGCCAGCAGTGGTTCTAGTTATTCCTACGAGCAGTACTTC.

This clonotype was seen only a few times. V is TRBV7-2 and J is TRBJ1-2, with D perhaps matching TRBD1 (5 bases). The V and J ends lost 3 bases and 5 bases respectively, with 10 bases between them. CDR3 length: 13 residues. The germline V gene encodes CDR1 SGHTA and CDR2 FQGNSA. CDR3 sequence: CASSFGTPYGYTF. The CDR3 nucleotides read TGTGCCAGCAGCTTCGGGACGCCATATGGCTACACCTTC.

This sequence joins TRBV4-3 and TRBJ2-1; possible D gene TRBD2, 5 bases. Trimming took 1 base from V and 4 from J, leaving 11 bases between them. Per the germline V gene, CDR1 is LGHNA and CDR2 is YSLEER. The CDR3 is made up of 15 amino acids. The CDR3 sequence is CASSQARGAYNEQFF. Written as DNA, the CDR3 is TGCGCCAGCAGCCAAGCCCGGGGAGCATACAATGAGCAGTTCTTC.

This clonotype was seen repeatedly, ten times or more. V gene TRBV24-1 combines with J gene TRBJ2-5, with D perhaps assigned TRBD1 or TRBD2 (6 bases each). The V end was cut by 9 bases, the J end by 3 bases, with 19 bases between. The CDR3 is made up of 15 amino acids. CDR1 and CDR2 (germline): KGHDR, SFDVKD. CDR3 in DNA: TGTGCCACCGGCAAGGACAGCGGGCTTAAAGAGACCCAGTACTTC. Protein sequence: CATGKDSGLKETQYF.